The 17 T cell receptor beta chains below all came from one sample that was sequenced in a study of vaccination effects on CD4 cells after COVID-19. Method: immunoSEQ multiplex PCR; TCRdb's copy keeps in-frame clones and lacks some. Of 65,000 to 90,000 clones in the sample, around 78% were seen once. Before any sequencing was done, the ViraFEST assay used viral peptide pools to expand antigen-specific CD4+ T cells. The culture ran for about 11 days, and then CD4+ T cells were isolated. Absence of prior SARS-CoV-2 infection characterized the vaccine recipients, who showed negative nucleocapsid antibodies. The antigens for these receptors are not known. Sequences were derived from CD4+ T cells from PBMCs cultured with SARS-CoV-2 spike peptides, sampled before COVID-19 vaccination. The origin of the receptors is a human donor who received a COVID-19 vaccine.

The V gene is TRBV5-1, the J gene TRBJ2-3, with 16 bases aligning to TRBD2. The CDR3 totals 18 residues. Germline V gives CDR1 SGHRS, CDR2 YFSETQ. V lost 3 bases, J lost 2 bases, and 6 bases stayed unmatched. DNA of the CDR3: TGCGCCAGCAGCTCGGGACTAGCGGGGGGGCGTGACACAGATACGCAGTATTTT. Protein: CASSSGLAGGRDTDTQYF.

The gene calls are TRBV5-1 and TRBJ1-2; no clear D gene. CDR1 and CDR2 (germline): SGHRS, YFSETQ. Trimming removed 4 bases from V and 6 bases from J, with 25 bases in between. The CDR3 spans 17 residues. The CDR3 DNA follows: TGCGCCAGCAGCCGAAGAACGGCCCCCATTCTGGAGGATGGCTACACCTTC. Residues: CASSRRTAPILEDGYTF.

The rearrangement links TRBV12-3 or TRBV12-4 to TRBJ2-5; D call uncertain. Deletions cut 5 bases from V and 5 bases from J, with 12 bases between. This CDR3 region has 13 residues. The CDR3 loop reads CASSPQFRETQYF. DNA of the CDR3: TGTGCCAGCAGTCCACAGTTTCGGGAGACCCAGTACTTC.

This clone was detected only once. The V gene is TRBV7-8, the J gene TRBJ1-2; 9 nucleotides align to TRBD1. CDR3 length: 15 amino acids. From germline, CDR1 is SGHVS and CDR2 FQNEAQ. The V gene end was trimmed by 5 bases and the J gene end by 7 bases; junction bases not matched to a gene: 11. The CDR3 loop reads CASSQLGTGFGGYTF. The CDR3 region has the DNA TGTGCCAGCAGCCAATTAGGGACAGGGTTTGGTGGCTACACCTTC.

This rearrangement joins TRBV5-4 to TRBJ1-2, with 9 bases fitting TRBD1. Germline V gene lookup returns CDR1 SGHNT and CDR2 YYREEE (reference sequence). The V and J ends lost 4 bases and 6 bases, in that order; junction bases with no gene match: 13. The CDR3 has 16 amino acids. The CDR3 nucleotides are TGTGCCAGCAGCCCCGGGAGGGGACAGGGTCCCCATGGCTACACCTTC. It specifies CASSPGRGQGPHGYTF.

This clone was observed a single time. The chain has TRBV19 and TRBJ2-3; tentatively, D is TRBD1 or TRBD2 (5 bases each). Trimming removed 5 bases from V and 2 bases from J, with 17 bases in between. Germline V gene lookup returns CDR1 LNHDA and CDR2 SQIVND (reference sequence). The CDR3 is 16 amino acids. The CDR3 is CASSPGPKASTDTQYF. CDR3 sequence (DNA): TGTGCCAGTAGTCCGGGACCCAAAGCCTCCACAGATACGCAGTATTTT.

The chain couples TRBV2 to TRBJ1-2; no clear D. The V gene lost 6 bases and the J gene lost 1 base, with 12 bases spanning the gap. This CDR3 is 14 amino acids long. The germline V gene encodes CDR1 SNHLY and CDR2 FYNNEI. CDR3 coding DNA: TGTGCCAGCAGGAAGGAACCGAATAACTATGGCTACACCTTC. Translated, it gives CASRKEPNNYGYTF.

The CDR3 is CASSVTGETQYF. The CDR3 DNA reads as TGTGCCAGCAGCGTAACCGGGGAGACCCAGTACTTC. The chain has TRBV9 and TRBJ2-5, with no clear D. CDR1 and CDR2 (germline): SGDLS, YYNGEE. This CDR3 is 12 amino acids long. V was shortened by 1 base and J by 5 bases, with 6 bases between the two germline ends. Full variable domain (missing parts from reference TRBV9 and TRBJ2-5): DSGVTQTPKHLITATGQRVTLRCSPRSGDLSVYWYQQSLDQGLQFLIQYYNGEERAKGNILERFSAQQFPDLHSELNLSSLELGDSALYFCASSVTGETQYFGPGTRLLVL.

The chain is built from TRBV29-1 and TRBJ2-1, with TRBD1 as a possible D gene (5 bases). CDR1 is SQVTM and CDR2 is ANQGSEA in the germline V gene. V lost 6 bases and J 6 bases, leaving 15 bases between the germline ends. The CDR3 extends over 13 amino acids. The CDR3 DNA is TGCAGCGTCTTCAGGGTTCGGATCAATGAGCAGTTCTTC. It translates to CSVFRVRINEQFF.

The chain joins TRBV18 to TRBJ1-1; 7 nucleotides line up with TRBD1. CDR1 and CDR2 from the germline V gene are KGHSH and LQKENI. CDR3 length: 15 amino acids. V gave up 6 bases and J gave up 5 bases; unmatched junction bases: 12. CDR3 DNA: TGTGCCAGCTCTCCCCCGACAGGGAGGGGGACTGAAGCTTTCTTT. This codes for CASSPPTGRGTEAFF. Full variable domain (rest looked up from reference TRBV18 and TRBJ1-1): NAGVMQNPRHLVRRRGQEARLRCSPMKGHSHVYWYRQLPEEGLKFMVYLQKENIIDESGMPKERFSAEFPKEGPSILRIQQVVRGDSAAYFCASSPPTGRGTEAFFGQGTRLTVV.

The chain has TRBV5-1 and TRBJ1-5, with 7 bases identical to TRBD1. V shed 4 bases, J shed 4 bases, and the junction held 5 bases outside the gene matches. CDR3 length: 14 amino acids. CDR1 is SGHRS and CDR2 is YFSETQ in the germline V gene. In DNA, the CDR3 is TGCGCCAGCAGCCTGGGACAGACTAATCAGCCCCAGCATTTT. Protein: CASSLGQTNQPQHF. The full variable domain, in which reference TRBV5-1 and TRBJ1-5 provide the parts outside the CDR3, is KAGVTQTPRYLIKTRGQQVTLSCSPISGHRSVSWYQQTPGQGLQFLFEYFSETQRNKGNFPGRFSGRQFSNSRSEMNVSTLELGDSALYLCASSLGQTNQPQHFGDGTRLSIL.

This chain connects TRBV5-1 to TRBJ2-5; 13 bases align to TRBD2. Germline loops: CDR1 SGHRS, CDR2 YFSETQ. J lost 0 bases, V lost 0 bases, and 5 bases had no gene match. This CDR3 is 18 amino acids long. The CDR3 DNA follows: TGCGCCAGCAGCTTGGTACCACTAGCGGGGGGGAACCAAGAGACCCAGTACTTC. It codes for CASSLVPLAGGNQETQYF.

The V gene is TRBV28, the J gene TRBJ1-5; TRBD1 matches at 9 bases. Trimming cost V 5 bases and J 0 bases; bases outside gene matches: 11. The CDR3 has 18 amino acids. In germline, CDR1 is MDHEN, CDR2 SYDVKM. The CDR3 bases are TGTGCCAGCAGTCCGACGGACAGGGGCCTGTTTAGCAATCAGCCCCAGCATTTT. As protein: CASSPTDRGLFSNQPQHF.

This clone occurred a few times. The V gene is TRBV10-1, the J gene TRBJ2-2, with TRBD2 matching over 7 bases. CDR1 and CDR2 (germline): WNHNN, SYGVQD (reference sequence). This CDR3 is 15 amino acids long. Trimming cost V 4 bases and J 4 bases; bases outside gene matches: 6. The CDR3 sequence: CASSGLASSTGELFF. In DNA, the CDR3 is TGCGCCAGCAGTGGACTAGCCTCCAGCACCGGGGAGCTGTTTTTT.

The chain joins TRBV6-5 to TRBJ1-3; D not resolved. This CDR3 region has 15 residues. Between the trimmed V and J ends, which lost 0 bases and 0 bases, there was a span of 6 bases. Germline V gene data show CDR1 as MNHEY and CDR2 as SVGAGI. CDR3 amino acids: CASSYSEGSGNTIYF. CDR3 nucleotides: TGTGCCAGCAGTTACTCAGAGGGCTCTGGAAACACCATATATTTT.

The chain has TRBV4-1 and TRBJ1-4; a possible D gene is TRBD1 (5 bases). Between the trimmed V and J ends, which lost 1 base and 7 bases, there was a span of 22 bases. The CDR3 contains 18 residues. CDR1 MGHRA and CDR2 YSYEKL come from the germline V gene. The CDR3 nucleotides read TGCGCCAGCAGCCAAGCCCCAATCGCGGGGAGGGGTGGTGAAAAACTGTTTTTT. This encodes CASSQAPIAGRGGEKLFF.

This rearrangement joins TRBV23-1 to TRBJ1-5; possible D gene TRBD1, 5 bases. TRBV23-1 falls under the ORF class, with uncertain function. The CDR3 is 20 amino acids. V dropped 7 bases and J dropped 1 base, with 29 bases sitting between them. CDR3 protein: CASTPNGGDDGKGSNQPQHF. DNA of the CDR3: TGCGCCAGCACTCCAAACGGGGGGGACGACGGAAAAGGGAGCAATCAGCCCCAGCATTTT.